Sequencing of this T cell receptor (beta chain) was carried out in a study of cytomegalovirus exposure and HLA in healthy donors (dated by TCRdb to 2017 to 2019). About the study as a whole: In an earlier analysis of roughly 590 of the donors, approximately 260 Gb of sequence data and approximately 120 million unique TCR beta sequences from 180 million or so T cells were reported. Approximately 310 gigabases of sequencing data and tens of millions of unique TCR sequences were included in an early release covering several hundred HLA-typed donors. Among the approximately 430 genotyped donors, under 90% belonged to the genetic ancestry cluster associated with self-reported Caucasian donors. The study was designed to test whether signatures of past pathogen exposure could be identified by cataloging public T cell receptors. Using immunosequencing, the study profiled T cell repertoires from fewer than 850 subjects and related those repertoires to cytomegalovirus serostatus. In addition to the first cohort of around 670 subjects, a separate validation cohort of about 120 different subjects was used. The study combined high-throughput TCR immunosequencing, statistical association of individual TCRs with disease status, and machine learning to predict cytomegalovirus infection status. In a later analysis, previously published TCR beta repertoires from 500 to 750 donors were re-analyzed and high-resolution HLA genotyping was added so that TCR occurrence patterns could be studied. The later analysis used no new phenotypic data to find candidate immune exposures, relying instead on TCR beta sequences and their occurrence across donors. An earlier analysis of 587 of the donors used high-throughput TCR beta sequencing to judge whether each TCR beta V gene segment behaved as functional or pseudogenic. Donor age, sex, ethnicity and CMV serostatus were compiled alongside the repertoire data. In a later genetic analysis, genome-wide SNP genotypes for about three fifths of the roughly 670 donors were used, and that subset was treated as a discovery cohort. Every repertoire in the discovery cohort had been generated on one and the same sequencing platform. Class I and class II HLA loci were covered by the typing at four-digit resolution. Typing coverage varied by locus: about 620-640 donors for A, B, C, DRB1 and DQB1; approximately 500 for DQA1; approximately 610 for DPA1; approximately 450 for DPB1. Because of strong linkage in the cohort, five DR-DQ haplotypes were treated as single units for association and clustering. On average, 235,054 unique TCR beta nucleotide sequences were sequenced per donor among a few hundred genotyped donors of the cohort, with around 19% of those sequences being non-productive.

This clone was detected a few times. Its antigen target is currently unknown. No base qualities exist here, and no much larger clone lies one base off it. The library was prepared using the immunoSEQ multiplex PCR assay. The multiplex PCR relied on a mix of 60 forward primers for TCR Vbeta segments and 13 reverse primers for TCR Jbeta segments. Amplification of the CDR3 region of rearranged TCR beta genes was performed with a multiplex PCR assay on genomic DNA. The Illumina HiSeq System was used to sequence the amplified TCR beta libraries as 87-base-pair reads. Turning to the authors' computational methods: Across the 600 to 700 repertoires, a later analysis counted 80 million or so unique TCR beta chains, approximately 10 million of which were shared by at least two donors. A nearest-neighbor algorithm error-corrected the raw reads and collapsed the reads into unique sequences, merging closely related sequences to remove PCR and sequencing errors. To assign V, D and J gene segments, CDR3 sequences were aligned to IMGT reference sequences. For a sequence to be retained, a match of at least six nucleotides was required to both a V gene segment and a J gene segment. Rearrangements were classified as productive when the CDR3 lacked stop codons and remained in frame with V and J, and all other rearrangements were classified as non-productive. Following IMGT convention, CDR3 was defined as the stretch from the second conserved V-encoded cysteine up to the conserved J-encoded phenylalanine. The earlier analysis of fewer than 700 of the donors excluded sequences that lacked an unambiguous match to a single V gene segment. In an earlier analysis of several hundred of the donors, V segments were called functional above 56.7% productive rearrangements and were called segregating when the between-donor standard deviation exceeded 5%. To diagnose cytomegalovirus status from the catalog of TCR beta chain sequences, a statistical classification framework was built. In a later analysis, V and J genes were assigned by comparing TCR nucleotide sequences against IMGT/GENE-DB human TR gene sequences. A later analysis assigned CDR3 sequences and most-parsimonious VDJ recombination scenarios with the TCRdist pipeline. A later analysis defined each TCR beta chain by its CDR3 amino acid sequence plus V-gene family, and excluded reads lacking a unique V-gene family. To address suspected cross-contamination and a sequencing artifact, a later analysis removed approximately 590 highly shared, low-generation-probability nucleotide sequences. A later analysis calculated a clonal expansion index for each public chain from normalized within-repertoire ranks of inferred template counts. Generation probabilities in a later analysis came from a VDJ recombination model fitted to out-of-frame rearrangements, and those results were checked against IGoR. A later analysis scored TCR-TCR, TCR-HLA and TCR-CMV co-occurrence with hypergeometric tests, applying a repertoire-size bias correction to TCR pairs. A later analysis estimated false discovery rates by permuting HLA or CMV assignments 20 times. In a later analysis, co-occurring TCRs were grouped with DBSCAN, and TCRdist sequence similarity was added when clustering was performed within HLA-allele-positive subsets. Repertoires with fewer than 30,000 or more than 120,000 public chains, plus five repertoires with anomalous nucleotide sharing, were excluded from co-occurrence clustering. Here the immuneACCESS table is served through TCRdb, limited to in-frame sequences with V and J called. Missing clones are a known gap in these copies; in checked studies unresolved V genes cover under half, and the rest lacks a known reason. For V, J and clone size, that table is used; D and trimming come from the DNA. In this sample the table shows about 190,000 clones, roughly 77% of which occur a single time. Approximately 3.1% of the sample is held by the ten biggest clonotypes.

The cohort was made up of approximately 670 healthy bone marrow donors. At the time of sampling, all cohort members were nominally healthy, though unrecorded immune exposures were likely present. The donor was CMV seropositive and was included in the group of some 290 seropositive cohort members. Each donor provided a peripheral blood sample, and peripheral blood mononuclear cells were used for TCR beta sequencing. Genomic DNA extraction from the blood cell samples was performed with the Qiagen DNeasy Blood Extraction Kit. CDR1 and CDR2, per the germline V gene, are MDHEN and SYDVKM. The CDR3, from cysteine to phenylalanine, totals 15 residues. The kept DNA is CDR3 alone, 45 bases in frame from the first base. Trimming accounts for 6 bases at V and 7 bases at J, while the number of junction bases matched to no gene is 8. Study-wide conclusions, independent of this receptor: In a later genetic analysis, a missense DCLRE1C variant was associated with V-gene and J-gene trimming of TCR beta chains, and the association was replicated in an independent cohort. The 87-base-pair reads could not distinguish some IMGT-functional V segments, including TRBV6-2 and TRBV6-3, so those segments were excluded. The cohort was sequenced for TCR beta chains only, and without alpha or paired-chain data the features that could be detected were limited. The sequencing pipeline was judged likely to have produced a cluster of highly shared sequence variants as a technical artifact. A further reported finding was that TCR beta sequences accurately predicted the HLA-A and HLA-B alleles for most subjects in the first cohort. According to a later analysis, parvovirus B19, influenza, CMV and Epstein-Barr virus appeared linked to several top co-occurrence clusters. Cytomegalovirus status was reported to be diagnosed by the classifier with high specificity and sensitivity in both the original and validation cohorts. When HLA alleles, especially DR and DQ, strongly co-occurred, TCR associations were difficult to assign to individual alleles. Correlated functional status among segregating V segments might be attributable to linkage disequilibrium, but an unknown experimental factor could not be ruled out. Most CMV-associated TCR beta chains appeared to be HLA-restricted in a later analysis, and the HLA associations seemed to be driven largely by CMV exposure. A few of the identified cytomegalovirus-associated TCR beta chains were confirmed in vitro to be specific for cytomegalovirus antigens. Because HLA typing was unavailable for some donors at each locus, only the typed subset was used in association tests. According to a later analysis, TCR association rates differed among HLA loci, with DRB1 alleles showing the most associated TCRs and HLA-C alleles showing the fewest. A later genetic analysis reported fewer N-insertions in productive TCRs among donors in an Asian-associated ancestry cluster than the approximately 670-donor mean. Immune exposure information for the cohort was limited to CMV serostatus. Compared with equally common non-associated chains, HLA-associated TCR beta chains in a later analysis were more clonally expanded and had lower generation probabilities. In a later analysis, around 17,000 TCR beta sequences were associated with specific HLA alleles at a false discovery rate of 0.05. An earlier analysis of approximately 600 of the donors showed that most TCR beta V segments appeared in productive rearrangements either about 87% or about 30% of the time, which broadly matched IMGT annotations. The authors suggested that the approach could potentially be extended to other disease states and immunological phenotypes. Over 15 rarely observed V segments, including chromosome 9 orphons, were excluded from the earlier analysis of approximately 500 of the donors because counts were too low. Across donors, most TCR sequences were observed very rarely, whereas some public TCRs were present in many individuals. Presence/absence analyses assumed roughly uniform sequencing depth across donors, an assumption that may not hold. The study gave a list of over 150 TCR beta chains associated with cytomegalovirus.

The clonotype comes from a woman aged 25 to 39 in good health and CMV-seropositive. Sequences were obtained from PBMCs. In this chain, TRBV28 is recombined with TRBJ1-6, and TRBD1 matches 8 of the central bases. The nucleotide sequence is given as TGTGCCAGCAGCCAGAGGACAGGGCAAAATTCACCCCTCCACTTT. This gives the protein CASSQRTGQNSPLHF.